This TCR beta chain was observed in a study of cytomegalovirus exposure and HLA in healthy donors. Across the study: Early released data comprised tens of millions of unique TCRs from HLA-typed donors.

Details on this clone: Antigen unknown.

The V and J ends lost 4 bases and 2 bases, in that order; junction bases with no gene match: 9. Germline V lookup: CDR1 MNHNS, CDR2 SASEGT. This CDR3 is built from 16 residues. General study findings and limits: Most CMV-associated TCR beta chains appeared HLA-restricted in a later analysis. Follow-up analysis later connected one missense variant in DCLRE1C with trimming of TCR beta V- and J-genes.

Among the donors, all were healthy bone marrow donors. The PCR ran on 60 Vbeta and 13 Jbeta primers. Clones were sequenced by immunoSEQ multiplex PCR, and TCRdb holds only the in-frame ones, with some missing. The table lists 75,000 to 100,000 clones, around 74% of them singletons, with about 14% in the top ten. The receptor comes from a woman aged 70-85 years in good health and CMV-seropositive. The chain links TRBV6-1 to TRBJ2-3; 7 bases match TRBD2. The sample taken for sequencing was PBMCs. The CDR3 reads CASSVASGRYTDTQYF. Written as DNA, the CDR3 is TGTGCCAGCAGTGTGGCTAGCGGTCGGTACACAGATACGCAGTATTTT.